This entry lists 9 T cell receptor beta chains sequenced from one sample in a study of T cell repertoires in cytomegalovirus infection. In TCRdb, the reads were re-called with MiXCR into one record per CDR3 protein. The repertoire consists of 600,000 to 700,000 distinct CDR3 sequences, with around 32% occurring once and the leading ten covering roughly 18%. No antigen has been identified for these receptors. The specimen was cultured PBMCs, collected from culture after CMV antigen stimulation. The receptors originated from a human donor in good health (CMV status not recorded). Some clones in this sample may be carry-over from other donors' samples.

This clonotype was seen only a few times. CDR3 sequence (DNA): TGTGCCAGCAGTGAACTGGGACGAGACACCTACGAGCAGTACTTC. Its protein product is CASSELGRDTYEQYF. V and J are TRBV2 and TRBJ2-7, with D perhaps assigned TRBD1 or TRBD2 (5 bases each). Germline lookup yields CDR1 SNHLY and CDR2 FYNNEI. This CDR3 comprises 15 residues. Trimming took off 2 bases at V and 2 bases at J, with 13 bases between the two ends.

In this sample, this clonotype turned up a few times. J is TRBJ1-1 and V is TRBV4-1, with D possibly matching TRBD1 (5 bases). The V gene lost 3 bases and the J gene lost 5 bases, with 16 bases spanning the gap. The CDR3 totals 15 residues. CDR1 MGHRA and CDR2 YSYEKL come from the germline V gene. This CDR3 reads CASSHLLGQGTEAFF. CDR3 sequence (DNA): TGCGCCAGCAGCCACCTATTGGGGCAGGGAACTGAAGCTTTCTTT.

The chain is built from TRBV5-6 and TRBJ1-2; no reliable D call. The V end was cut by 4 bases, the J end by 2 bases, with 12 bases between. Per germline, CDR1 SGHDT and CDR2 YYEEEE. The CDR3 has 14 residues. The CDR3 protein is CASSPSAFNYGYTF. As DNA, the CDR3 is TGTGCCAGCAGCCCATCTGCTTTCAACTATGGCTACACCTTC. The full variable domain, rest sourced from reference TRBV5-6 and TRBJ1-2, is DAGVTQSPTHLIKTRGQQVTLRCSPKSGHDTVSWYQQALGQGPQFIFQYYEEEERQRGNFPDRFSGHQFPNYSSELNVNALLLGDSALYLCASSPSAFNYGYTFGSGTRLTVV.

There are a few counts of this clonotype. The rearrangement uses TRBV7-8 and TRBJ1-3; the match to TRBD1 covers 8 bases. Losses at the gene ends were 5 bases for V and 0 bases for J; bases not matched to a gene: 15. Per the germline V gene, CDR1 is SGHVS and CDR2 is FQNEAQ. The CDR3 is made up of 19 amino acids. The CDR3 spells CASSPYSWTGFFSGNTIYF. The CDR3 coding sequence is TGTGCCAGCAGCCCCTACTCTTGGACAGGGTTTTTCTCTGGAAACACCATATATTTT.

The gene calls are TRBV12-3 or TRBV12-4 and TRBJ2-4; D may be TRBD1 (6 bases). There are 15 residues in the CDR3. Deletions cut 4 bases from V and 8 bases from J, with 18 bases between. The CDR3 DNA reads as TGTGCCAGCAGTTATTACGGGACAAGAGGTGACATTCAGTACTTC. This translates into CASSYYGTRGDIQYF.

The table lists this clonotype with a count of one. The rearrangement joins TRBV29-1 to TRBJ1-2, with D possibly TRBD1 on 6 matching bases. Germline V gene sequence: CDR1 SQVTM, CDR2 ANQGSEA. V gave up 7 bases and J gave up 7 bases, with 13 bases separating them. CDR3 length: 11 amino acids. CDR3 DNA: TGCAGCGCCGAGGGGGGGCCTGGCTACACCTTC. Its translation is CSAEGGPGYTF. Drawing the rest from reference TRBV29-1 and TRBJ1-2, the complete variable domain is SAVISQKPSRDICQRGTSLTIQCQVDSQVTMMFWYRQQPGQSLTLIATANQGSEATYESGFVIDKFPISRPNLTFSTLTVSNMSPEDSSIYLCSAEGGPGYTFGSGTRLTVV.

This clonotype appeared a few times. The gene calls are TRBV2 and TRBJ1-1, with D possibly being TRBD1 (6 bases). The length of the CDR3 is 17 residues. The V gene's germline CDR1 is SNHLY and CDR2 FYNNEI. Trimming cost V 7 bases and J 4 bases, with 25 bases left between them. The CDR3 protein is CASTVEGGLELVTEAFF. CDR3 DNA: TGTGCCAGCACCGTTGAAGGGGGGTTGGAGTTGGTCACTGAAGCTTTCTTT.

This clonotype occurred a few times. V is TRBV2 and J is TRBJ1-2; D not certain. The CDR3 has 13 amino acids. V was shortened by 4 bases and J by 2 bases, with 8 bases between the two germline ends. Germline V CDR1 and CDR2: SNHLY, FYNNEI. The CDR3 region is CASSGDINYGYTF. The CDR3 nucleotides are TGTGCCAGCAGTGGTGACATAAACTATGGCTACACCTTC.

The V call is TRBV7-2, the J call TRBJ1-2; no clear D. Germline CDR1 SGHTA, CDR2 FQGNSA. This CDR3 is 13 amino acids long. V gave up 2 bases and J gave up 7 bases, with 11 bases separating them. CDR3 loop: CASSLHLHLGYTF. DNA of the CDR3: TGTGCCAGCAGCTTACATCTCCACCTTGGCTACACCTTC.